This T cell receptor (beta chain) was observed in a study of T cells in Graves' hyperthyroidism and ophthalmopathy. Across the whole study: Peripheral blood was collected at initial diagnosis, before any treatment.

TCR beta CDR3 region amplification was performed from RNA transcripts. The TCR CDR3 was amplified in a first-round RT-PCR using the HTBI primer set. TCRdb re-called the multiplex PCR reads through MiXCR, storing one row per CDR3 protein. The sample consists of approximately 360,000 distinct CDR3 sequences, 15% to 18% of them appearing once. Hyperthyroidism patients were newly diagnosed, had disease duration under 2 months, and were aged 18 to 65 years. The CDR3 loop spans 13 amino acids. V was clipped by 4 bases and J by 7 bases, with 12 bases between them. Per germline, CDR1 SEHNR and CDR2 FQNEAQ (reference sequence).

The source material was blood. The rearrangement links TRBV7-9 to TRBJ2-3; D is ambiguous. This receptor was taken from a woman between 18 and 29 years old with Graves' hyperthyroidism that later progressed to Graves' ophthalmopathy. Written as DNA, the CDR3 is TGTGCCAGCAGCTCCCCATCTAGGCATACGCAGTATTTT. Amino acids: CASSSPSRHTQYF.